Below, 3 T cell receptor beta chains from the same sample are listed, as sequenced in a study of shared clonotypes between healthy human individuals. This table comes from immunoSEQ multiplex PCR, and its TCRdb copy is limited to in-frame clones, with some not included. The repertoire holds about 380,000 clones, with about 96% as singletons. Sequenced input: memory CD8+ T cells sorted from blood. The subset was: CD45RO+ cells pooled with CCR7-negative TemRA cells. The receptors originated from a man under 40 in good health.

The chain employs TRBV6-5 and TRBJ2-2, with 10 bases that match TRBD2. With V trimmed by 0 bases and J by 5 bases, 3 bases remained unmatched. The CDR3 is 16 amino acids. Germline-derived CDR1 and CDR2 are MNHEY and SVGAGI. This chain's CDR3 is CASSYSPAGGTGELFF. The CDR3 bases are TGTGCCAGCAGTTACTCCCCAGCGGGAGGGACCGGGGAGCTGTTTTTT.

CDR3 region: CAREGGRNTEAFF. The CDR3 DNA sequence: TGTGCCAGAGAGGGCGGGAGGAACACTGAAGCTTTCTTT. The chain combines TRBV2 with TRBJ1-1; no reliable D call. The CDR3 runs 13 residues. Trimming took off 9 bases at V and 1 base at J, with 12 bases between the two ends. Germline values: CDR1 SNHLY, CDR2 FYNNEI.

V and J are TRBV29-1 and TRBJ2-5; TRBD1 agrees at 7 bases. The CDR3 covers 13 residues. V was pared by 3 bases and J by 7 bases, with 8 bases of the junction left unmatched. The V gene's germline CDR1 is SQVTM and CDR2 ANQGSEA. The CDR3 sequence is CSVDGRGWGTQYF. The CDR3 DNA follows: TGCAGCGTTGACGGCAGGGGGTGGGGGACCCAGTACTTC.